This TCR beta chain originates from a study of cytomegalovirus exposure and HLA in healthy donors. As for the study in general: The 100 to 150 validation repertoires and the approximately 630 first-cohort repertoires shared a platform, a later analysis reported.

The CDR3 runs 14 residues. Germline V gene data show CDR1 as WSHSY and CDR2 as SAAADI. V gave up 2 bases and J gave up 3 bases, with 11 bases separating them. Details on this clone: Antigen unknown.

Data came from immunoSEQ multiplex PCR; TCRdb stores just in-frame clones and leaves some out. The data contain 150,000 to 200,000 clones, around 84% of them singletons. General study findings and limits: Diagnosis of cytomegalovirus status made by the classifier reportedly showed high specificity and sensitivity.

The sequence derives from a man between 18 and 29 years old in good health and CMV-seropositive. The rearrangement uses TRBV10-2 and TRBJ2-7; TRBD1 is a possible D gene (6 bases). The sequencing sample was made of PBMCs. CDR3 sequence reads: CASSERDIHYEQYF. The CDR3 DNA is TGCGCCAGCAGTGAGAGGGACATACACTACGAGCAGTACTTC.